The rows below give T cell receptor beta chains drawn from one sample of a study of early stage breast cancer tumors. Profiling relied on immunoSEQ multiplex PCR, and the TCRdb table lists in-frame clones only, not all of them. The sample lists around 41,000 clones; 55% to 75% were seen once. Sequencing was performed on blood. The origin of the receptors is a person aged 50-59 years with breast cancer. Both conserved end residues are part of each CDR3. A D gene is named only where the DNA matches it firmly. Some rows have no size entry. The others give once, few or many, or a class for an expanded clone.

>TRBV5-1|TRBD1|NA|TRBJ2-3
TGCGCCAGCAGCGCGGGACAGGGTCTGACAGATACGCAGTATTTT
CASSAGQGLTDTQYF
>TRBV7-9|TRBD2|NA|TRBJ2-5
TGTGCCAGCAGCCGAGCGGGGGAGACCCAGTACTTC
CASSRAGETQYF
>TRBV6-4|TRBD1|NA|TRBJ1-2
TGTGCCAGCAGTGACTCGAAGACAGGGGCTGGCTACACCTTC
CASSDSKTGAGYTF
>TRBV30|NA|few|TRBJ1-5
TGTGCCTGGAGTACAGGTATTGGGCAGCCCCAGCATTTT
CAWSTGIGQPQHF
>TRBV7-3|NA|NA|TRBJ2-3
TGTGCCAGCAGCTTAGGTGGTGAGACAGATACGCAGTATTTT
CASSLGGETDTQYF
>TRBV7-9|TRBD1|few|TRBJ2-7
TGTGCCAGCAGCCCCCGGGACAGGGCGTACGAGCAGTACTTC
CASSPRDRAYEQYF
>TRBV7-9|NA|NA|TRBJ2-5
TGTGCCAGCAGCACCACCGAGGAAGAGACCCAGTACTTC
CASSTTEEETQYF
>TRBV6-5|TRBD2|NA|TRBJ2-7
TGTGCCAGCAGCCTTAGGAGCGGGAGTGGGCACGAGCAGTACTTC
CASSLRSGSGHEQYF
>TRBV5-1|NA|NA|TRBJ2-7
TGCGCCAGCAGCCTCTACGAGCAGTACTTC
CASSLYEQYF
>TRBV5-1|NA|NA|TRBJ2-5
TGCGCCAGCAGCTTGGGATCGGGAGAAGAGACCCAGTACTTC
CASSLGSGEETQYF
>TRBV11-3|TRBD2|NA|TRBJ2-5
TGTGCCAGCAGCTTATGGGGACTAGCGGACATGCAAAGTCAGGAAGAGACCCAGTACTTC
CASSLWGLADMQSQEETQYF
>TRBV11-2|NA|NA|TRBJ1-2
TGTGCCAGCAGCTTAGGCAACAGAGACTATGGCTACACCTTC
CASSLGNRDYGYTF
>TRBV12-1|NA|few|TRBJ2-5
TGTGCCAGCAGCCCTCCCGAGACCCAGTACTTC
CASSPPETQYF
>TRBV7-9|TRBD2|NA|TRBJ2-7
TGTGCCAGCAGCTTAATCAGGACTAGCGGGCGGGAGCAGTACTTC
CASSLIRTSGREQYF
>TRBV5-1|NA|NA|TRBJ2-5
TGCGCCAGCAGCTTGGGGTCAGAACAAGAGACCCAGTACTTC
CASSLGSEQETQYF
>TRBV2|NA|few|TRBJ2-5
TGTGCCAGCAGTGAAGGGACAAGGGGGACCCAGTACTTC
CASSEGTRGTQYF
>TRBV5-1|NA|few|TRBJ1-6
TGCGCCAGCAGCTTGGAAGCAGGGGATAGTTCACCCCTCCACTTT
CASSLEAGDSSPLHF
>TRBV5-1|TRBD1|NA|TRBJ2-3
TGCGCCAGCAGTGGTACAGGGGGTGGCACAGATACGCAGTATTTT
CASSGTGGGTDTQYF
>TRBV9|TRBD1|NA|TRBJ1-6
TGTGCCAGCAGCCCCCAGGGGGGTAATTCACCCCTCCACTTT
CASSPQGGNSPLHF
>TRBV6-1|NA|NA|TRBJ2-5
TGTGCCAGCACGGGTGAAGAGACCCAGTACTTC
CASTGEETQYF
>TRBV19|NA|few|TRBJ2-2
TGTGCCAGTAGTCCCAAGAGCACCGGGGAGCTGTTTTTT
CASSPKSTGELFF
>TRBV9|NA|medium-sized|TRBJ2-1
TGTGCCAGCAGCTATGACTCCGAGCCGAACAATGAGCAGTTCTTC
CASSYDSEPNNEQFF
>TRBV5-1|TRBD1|NA|TRBJ2-5
TGCGCCAGCAGCTTGGAAGGCAGGGGGCTCCGGGAGACCCAGTACTTC
CASSLEGRGLRETQYF
>TRBV7-2|TRBD2|NA|TRBJ2-3
TGTGCCAGCAGCTTAGTAGCAGGACTAGCGGGGGGGGGCACAAATACGCAGTATTTT
CASSLVAGLAGGGTNTQYF
>TRBV4-2|NA|NA|TRBJ2-3
TGTGCCAGCAGCCAAGGTCTCCCAGATACGCAGTATTTT
CASSQGLPDTQYF
>TRBV5-6|NA|NA|TRBJ1-1
TGTGCCAGCAGAATTGGACATTCCACTGAAGCTTTCTTT
CASRIGHSTEAFF
>TRBV5-1|TRBD1|NA|TRBJ1-1
TGCGCCAGCAGCTTGAGGGGACAGGGGCAAACTGAAGCTTTCTTT
CASSLRGQGQTEAFF
>TRBV7-8|NA|few|TRBJ2-1
TGTGCCAGCAGCCCGGGACTCTCTTCGTGGGAGCAGTTCTTC
CASSPGLSSWEQFF
>TRBV5-1|NA|NA|TRBJ2-3
TGCGCCAGCAGCCCGTGGGGCGGGGGCACAGATACGCAGTATTTT
CASSPWGGGTDTQYF
>TRBV2|NA|once|TRBJ1-3
TGTGCCAGCAGCGATCAGGGTTCTGGAAACACCATATATTTT
CASSDQGSGNTIYF
>TRBV7-2|NA|NA|TRBJ2-2
TGTGCCAGCAGACAGGACACCGGGGAGCTGTTTTTT
CASRQDTGELFF
>TRBV19|TRBD1|NA|TRBJ1-1
TGTGCCAGTAGTATAGGAGGACAGGCTGGAAAAGGCCCTGAAGCTTTCTTT
CASSIGGQAGKGPEAFF
>TRBV25-1|NA|NA|TRBJ2-2
TGTGCCAGCAGTGGGACACCGAACACCGGGGAGCTGTTTTTT
CASSGTPNTGELFF
>TRBV7-2|NA|NA|TRBJ2-3
TGTGCCAGCAGCGCCGGGGGTAGCCGCGCAGATACGCAGTATTTT
CASSAGGSRADTQYF
>TRBV5-1|TRBD2|NA|TRBJ2-5
TGCGCCAGCAGCTTCACTAGCGGGGAGACCCAGTACTTC
CASSFTSGETQYF
>TRBV29-1|NA|NA|TRBJ2-5
TGCAGCGTTGAGGGAGCAGTGTACCAAGAGACCCAGTACTTC
CSVEGAVYQETQYF
>TRBV14|NA|NA|TRBJ2-2
TGTGCCAGCAGCCAGGAGACCCTCACCGGGGAGCTGTTTTTT
CASSQETLTGELFF
>TRBV19|NA|NA|TRBJ1-3
TGTGCCAGTACCCTAGGCAGGGTCAGAAACACCATATATTTT
CASTLGRVRNTIYF
>TRBV5-5|NA|NA|TRBJ1-5
TGTGCCAGCAGCTTAGGACACGGTAGCAATCAGCCCCAGCATTTT
CASSLGHGSNQPQHF
>TRBV7-9|TRBD2|NA|TRBJ2-7
TGTGCCAGCAGCCCACGATCTAGCGGGAGGGCATTATACGAGCAGTACTTC
CASSPRSSGRALYEQYF
>TRBV10-3|NA|NA|TRBJ1-1
TGTGCCTCTTCAACCGGCACCATAGGGGATAACACTGAAGCTTTCTTT
CASSTGTIGDNTEAFF
>TRBV7-9|NA|NA|TRBJ2-1
TGTGCCAGCAGCTTAGCGCCCAAAGGGGGGGACCGCTACAATGAGCAGTTCTTC
CASSLAPKGGDRYNEQFF
>TRBV19|TRBD1|NA|TRBJ2-2
TGTGCCAGTACCATCAGACAGGGTGGTTCGTACACCGGGGAGCTGTTTTTT
CASTIRQGGSYTGELFF
>TRBV19|TRBD1|once|TRBJ2-6
TGTGCCAGTAGTATCCCCGGGACAGGGGGCTCTGGGGCCAACGTCCTGACTTTC
CASSIPGTGGSGANVLTF
>TRBV6-1|NA|NA|TRBJ1-2
TGTGCCAGCAGTGACGGAGTGGGCTATGGCTACACCTTC
CASSDGVGYGYTF
>TRBV13|TRBD1|NA|TRBJ2-3
TGTGCCAGCAGCCCATACAGGGGGTCAGGCACAGATACGCAGTATTTT
CASSPYRGSGTDTQYF
>TRBV10-3|NA|NA|TRBJ1-1
TGTGCCATCAGTGAGTCAGGGGTAGGTGCTGAAGCTTTCTTT
CAISESGVGAEAFF
>TRBV7-9|TRBD2|few|TRBJ2-1
TGTGCCAGCAGCTTAGGCCTAGCGGGAGATGAGCAGTTCTTC
CASSLGLAGDEQFF
>TRBV4-3|NA|NA|TRBJ1-2
TGCGCCAGCAGCCAAGATCAAGGGGCGGCTAACTATGGCTACACCTTC
CASSQDQGAANYGYTF
>TRBV6-1|TRBD2|NA|TRBJ2-3
TGTGCCAGCAGCCAGGGACTAGCGAGCACAGATACGCAGTATTTT
CASSQGLASTDTQYF
>TRBV29-1|TRBD1|few|TRBJ1-2
TGCAGCGTTGTTGGGACAGGCACTAACTATGGCTACACCTTC
CSVVGTGTNYGYTF
>TRBV4-2|TRBD2|NA|TRBJ2-7
TGTGCCAGCAGCCAAGGACTAGCGGGGTCCTACGAGCAGTACTTC
CASSQGLAGSYEQYF
>TRBV29-1|NA|few|TRBJ2-7
TGCAGCGTTATCCAGGGCCTCTACGAGCAGTACTTC
CSVIQGLYEQYF
>TRBV4-2|TRBD1|NA|TRBJ2-7
TGTGCCAGCAGTAGCGACAGGGCCTCCTACGAGCAGTACTTC
CASSSDRASYEQYF
>TRBV7-2|TRBD2|once|TRBJ2-3
TGTGCCAGCAGCGGCGGGACTAGCGGGGGCCTCACAGATACGCAGTATTTT
CASSGGTSGGLTDTQYF
>TRBV4-2|TRBD1|NA|TRBJ2-1
TGTGCCAGCAGCCAAGGACAGGGGGCGTACAATGAGCAGTTCTTC
CASSQGQGAYNEQFF
>TRBV2|NA|NA|TRBJ2-7
TGTGCCAGCAGTACGAGGGGGTACGAGCAGTACTTC
CASSTRGYEQYF